Sequencing of this T cell receptor (beta chain) was carried out in a study of shared clonotypes between healthy human individuals. Study observations and caveats: For sorted subsets, rarefaction showed incomplete sequencing despite large depth.

The repertoire was sequenced with immunoSEQ multiplex PCR; TCRdb's copy has only in-frame clones and lacks some. This sample carries 1,500,000 or so clones, approximately 98.5% of them seen once, and the ten largest clones take 0.36%. On this clone: The antigen is undetermined.

CDR1 and CDR2 (germline): GTSNPN, SVGIG (reference sequence). CDR3 length equals 10 residues. V was clipped by 0 bases and J by 5 bases, with 2 bases between them. The sample taken for sequencing was naive CD4+ T cells sorted from blood. Subset noted: CD45RA+ positively selected. The rearrangement joins TRBV30 to TRBJ2-7; D not resolved. The origin of this receptor is a man aged 30 to 39 in good health. The CDR3 protein is CAWSVNEQYF. In nucleotides, the CDR3 is TGTGCCTGGAGTGTAAACGAGCAGTACTTC.